Listed here are 23 T cell receptor beta chains from one sample, sequenced in a study of T cell responses to AZD1222 COVID-19 vaccine. Generated by immunoSEQ multiplex PCR, the TCRdb table keeps only in-frame clones and is missing some. The sample yields about 120,000 clones, around 87% seen once. Here the sequenced sample was peripheral blood, taken on day 0 of AZD1222 vaccination. The origin of the receptors is an adult in good health.

CDR3 protein: CASSHPPGASSYNSPLHF. CDR3 DNA: TGCGCCAGCAGCCACCCCCCGGGAGCTAGCTCCTATAATTCACCCCTCCACTTT. The rearrangement links TRBV4-1 to TRBJ1-6; D gene ambiguous. The CDR3 is 18 residues long. V dropped 3 bases and J dropped 0 bases, with 15 bases sitting between them. Germline V gene sequence: CDR1 MGHRA, CDR2 YSYEKL.

As to this clone: Other DNA sequences in this sample translate to the same CDR3. CDR3 sequence: CASSPEQGRSGYTF. The CDR3 DNA sequence: TGTGCCAGCTCACCCGAACAGGGGAGGAGTGGCTACACCTTC. The chain carries TRBV18 and TRBJ1-2; 7 bases line up with TRBD1. The germline V gene has CDR1 KGHSH and CDR2 LQKENI. V dropped 3 bases and J dropped 7; count of bases not matched to a gene: 8. The CDR3 has 14 amino acids. Full variable domain (missing parts from reference TRBV18 and TRBJ1-2): NAGVMQNPRHLVRRRGQEARLRCSPMKGHSHVYWYRQLPEEGLKFMVYLQKENIIDESGMPKERFSAEFPKEGPSILRIQQVVRGDSAAYFCASSPEQGRSGYTFGSGTRLTVV.

The chain links TRBV4-1 to TRBJ1-3; D remains ambiguous. Germline CDR1 reads MGHRA; CDR2 reads YSYEKL. The CDR3 is 16 residues long. With 3 bases removed from V and 4 bases from J, the gap between germline ends came to 16 bases. The CDR3: CASSHPWEARGNTIYF. The DNA for the CDR3 is TGCGCCAGCAGCCACCCCTGGGAGGCCCGAGGAAACACCATATATTTT.

The chain couples TRBV9 to TRBJ2-2; 8 positions match TRBD2. Trimming removed 3 bases from V and 3 bases from J; junction bases left unmatched: 1. This CDR3 is 14 amino acids long. Germline-derived CDR1 and CDR2 are SGDLS and YYNGEE. CDR3 in DNA: TGTGCCAGCAGCGCCGGGGGGGACACCGGGGAGCTGTTTTTT. This encodes CASSAGGDTGELFF.

The rearrangement joins TRBV6-2 or TRBV6-3 to TRBJ2-7; possible D gene TRBD1, 6 bases. The CDR3 extends over 13 amino acids. The germline V gene encodes CDR1 MNHEY and CDR2 SVGEGT. Trimming took 6 bases from V and 3 from J, leaving 12 bases between them. The CDR3 DNA reads as TGTGCCAGCAGCACAGGACAGCACTACGAGCAGTACTTC. Its translation is CASSTGQHYEQYF.

The chain combines TRBV2 with TRBJ2-2; 8 bases fit TRBD2. V lost 7 bases to trimming and J lost 1 base; unmatched junction nucleotides: 2. The CDR3 has 14 residues. Germline V lookup: CDR1 SNHLY, CDR2 FYNNEI. The CDR3 sequence is CASKSGGNTGELFF. CDR3 DNA sequence: TGTGCCAGCAAAAGCGGGGGGAACACCGGGGAGCTGTTTTTT.

The gene calls are TRBV5-1 and TRBJ1-6; 8 nucleotides line up with TRBD1. The CDR3 runs to 15 residues. J lost 6 bases, V lost 5 bases, and 7 bases had no gene match. Germline CDR1 is SGHRS and CDR2 is YFSETQ. The CDR3 DNA is TGCGCCAGCAGACTCGGACAGGGAGTTAATTCACCCCTCCACTTT. Translating it yields CASRLGQGVNSPLHF. The whole variable domain, filled in from reference TRBV5-1 and TRBJ1-6, reads KAGVTQTPRYLIKTRGQQVTLSCSPISGHRSVSWYQQTPGQGLQFLFEYFSETQRNKGNFPGRFSGRQFSNSRSEMNVSTLELGDSALYLCASRLGQGVNSPLHFGNGTRLTVT.

This chain links TRBV4-2 with TRBJ2-4; TRBD2 agrees at 9 bases. With V trimmed by 8 bases and J by 0 bases, 17 bases remained unmatched. CDR3 size: 19 residues. In germline, CDR1 is LGHNA, CDR2 YNFKEQ. In DNA, the CDR3 is TGTGCCAGCGCTAGACTAGCGGTGGATATAGAGAGAGCCAAAAACATTCAGTACTTC. The encoded protein is CASARLAVDIERAKNIQYF.

The gene calls are TRBV5-1 and TRBJ2-1, with 9 bases lining up with TRBD2. V shed 0 bases, J shed 10 bases, and the junction held 8 bases outside the gene matches. CDR3 length equals 15 residues. Germline CDR1 reads SGHRS; CDR2 reads YFSETQ. The CDR3 loop is CASSLDPSGAREQFF. In DNA form, the CDR3 reads TGCGCCAGCAGCTTGGATCCTAGCGGGGCTCGCGAGCAGTTCTTC.

The chain uses TRBV12-5 and TRBJ2-3, with D perhaps matching TRBD2 (5 bases). Trimming stripped 7 bases from V and 0 bases from J, with 17 bases between. Germline V gene lookup returns CDR1 LGHNT and CDR2 FRNRAP. CDR3 size: 16 residues. CDR3 loop: CASVPLGRGSTDTQYF. The DNA of the CDR3 is TGTGCTAGTGTTCCGTTGGGGAGAGGGAGCACAGATACGCAGTATTTT.

On this clone: A read error may account for a junction end that differs from germline. The chain joins TRBV7-7 to TRBJ1-5; D call uncertain. Per germline, CDR1 SSHAT and CDR2 FNYEAQ (reference sequence). This CDR3 has 13 residues. CDR3 sequence: CASSLGPDQPQHF. As DNA, the CDR3 is TGTGCTAGCAGCTTAGGACCGGATCAGCCCCAGCATTTT.

This clone was picked up many times. The chain couples TRBV5-1 to TRBJ2-7; TRBD1 aligns across 7 bases. Germline V gene lookup returns CDR1 SGHRS and CDR2 YFSETQ. The CDR3 sequence is 16 residues long. The V segment lost 4 bases and the J segment 2 bases; nucleotides outside the gene matches: 12. CDR3 residues: CASSPRPVQGAYEQYF. The DNA of the CDR3 is TGCGCCAGCAGCCCTCGCCCTGTCCAGGGGGCCTACGAGCAGTACTTC.

The J gene is TRBJ2-1, the V gene TRBV5-4; 15 positions match TRBD2. Per the germline V gene, CDR1 is SGHNT and CDR2 is YYREEE (reference sequence). The V and J ends lost 4 bases and 0 bases, in that order; junction bases with no gene match: 11. The CDR3 is 20 residues long. CDR3 nucleotide sequence: TGTGCCAGCAGCCACCGTGGACTAGCGGGGGGGCAGGGCTCCTACAATGAGCAGTTCTTC. As protein: CASSHRGLAGGQGSYNEQFF.

The chain employs TRBV29-1 and TRBJ2-5, with 7 bases fitting TRBD1. Germline-derived CDR1 and CDR2 are SQVTM and ANQGSEA. V gave up 3 bases and J gave up 4 bases; unmatched junction bases: 8. CDR3 length: 14 amino acids. The CDR3 nucleotides are TGCAGCGTTGATCGACAGGGAAGCGGAGAGACCCAGTACTTC. Its translation is CSVDRQGSGETQYF.

The chain carries TRBV9 and TRBJ2-3; no definite D call. Germline CDR1 and CDR2: SGDLS and YYNGEE. V lost 0 bases and J 1 base, leaving 6 bases between the germline ends. This CDR3 region has 14 residues. The CDR3 spells CASSVGWGTDTQYF. In DNA form, the CDR3 reads TGTGCCAGCAGCGTAGGGTGGGGCACAGATACGCAGTATTTT.

This clone was observed a handful of times. The chain links TRBV5-1 to TRBJ2-7; D is perhaps TRBD1 or TRBD2 (5 bases each). CDR1 and CDR2 (germline): SGHRS, YFSETQ. CDR3 length: 15 residues. Trimming took off 4 bases at V and 2 bases at J, with 16 bases between the two ends. The CDR3 DNA reads as TGCGCCAGCAGCCCGGGCCATACGGGGCCCTACGAGCAGTACTTC. It yields the protein CASSPGHTGPYEQYF.

The chain uses TRBV6-5 and TRBJ1-1; D unresolved. The CDR3 has 13 amino acids. The V end was cut by 6 bases, the J end by 1 base, with 9 bases between. Germline CDR1 is MNHEY and CDR2 is SVGAGI. CDR3 sequence: CASSSTENTEAFF. The CDR3 DNA reads as TGTGCCAGCAGCTCGACCGAGAACACTGAAGCTTTCTTT.

This clone was observed a few times. CDR3 residues: CASSDRIWDRENIQYF. CDR3 nucleotide sequence: TGTGCCAGCAGTGATCGCATCTGGGACAGGGAAAACATTCAGTACTTC. J is TRBJ2-4 and V is TRBV2, with 9 bases lining up with TRBD1. This CDR3 contains 16 residues. From germline, CDR1 is SNHLY and CDR2 FYNNEI. The J segment lost 5 bases and the V segment lost 3 bases, leaving 8 bases of the junction unmatched.

The chain is built from TRBV10-3 and TRBJ1-6, with D possibly being TRBD1 (6 bases). Germline V CDR1 and CDR2: ENHRY, SYGVKD. V gave up 4 bases and J gave up 10 bases, with 17 bases separating them. CDR3 length equals 15 residues. The DNA for the CDR3 is TGTGCCATCAGTGTGTCCGCAGGGGAGGACTCACCCCTCCACTTT. The encoded protein is CAISVSAGEDSPLHF.

The V call is TRBV29-1, the J call TRBJ2-1, with 9 positions matching TRBD1. V was clipped by 6 bases and J by 4 bases; unmatched bases: 10. This CDR3 region has 15 residues. Germline loops: CDR1 SQVTM, CDR2 ANQGSEA. CDR3 sequence reads: CSVRSQGASYNEQFF. In DNA form, the CDR3 reads TGCAGCGTAAGATCACAGGGGGCCTCGTACAATGAGCAGTTCTTC.

As DNA, the CDR3 is TGTGCCAGCAAAAAACAGGGGGTCACCGGGGAGCTGTTTTTT. Translated: CASKKQGVTGELFF. The V and J genes are TRBV7-3 and TRBJ2-2; TRBD1 matches 8 bases. V was clipped by 7 bases and J by 4 bases; unmatched bases: 5. The CDR3 extends over 14 amino acids. CDR1 and CDR2 (germline): SGHTA, FQGTGA.

The J gene is TRBJ2-1, the V gene TRBV7-9, with 7 bases lining up with TRBD2. Unmatched junction bases numbered 6, after V lost 7 bases and J lost 0 bases. CDR3 length equals 15 residues. CDR1 is SEHNR, CDR2 FQNEAQ, per germline (reference sequence). The CDR3 is CASTFVAGSYNEQFF. The CDR3 nucleotides are TGTGCCAGCACCTTCGTAGCGGGCTCCTACAATGAGCAGTTCTTC.

The chain uses TRBV6-5 and TRBJ2-3; D possibly corresponds to TRBD2 (5 bases). Trimming removed 7 bases from V and 2 bases from J, with 10 bases in between. The CDR3 loop spans 13 amino acids. The V gene's germline CDR1 is MNHEY and CDR2 SVGAGI. The CDR3 loop is CASKEAPTDTQYF. The CDR3 DNA reads as TGTGCCAGCAAGGAGGCCCCCACAGATACGCAGTATTTT.